This T cell receptor beta chain emerged from a study of cytomegalovirus exposure and HLA in healthy donors (dated by TCRdb to about 2017). In the study overall: According to a later analysis, the 120 or so validation repertoires were produced on the same platform as the 666 repertoires of the first cohort. The study was designed to test whether signatures of past pathogen exposure could be identified by cataloging public T cell receptors. A separate validation cohort of more than 100 different subjects was used in addition to the approximately 700-subject first cohort. High-throughput TCR immunosequencing, statistical association of individual TCRs with disease status, and machine learning were combined to predict cytomegalovirus infection status. Broad study findings and their caveats: A few of the identified cytomegalovirus-associated TCR beta chains were confirmed in vitro to be specific for cytomegalovirus antigens. It was suggested by the authors that the approach could potentially be generalized to other disease states and immunological phenotypes. The classifier was reported to diagnose cytomegalovirus status with high specificity and sensitivity in both the original cohort and the validation cohort. A later analysis had no HLA typing for the validation cohort, so co-occurrence there was scored across all 130 or so repertoires. The study listed 164 TCR beta chains as associated with cytomegalovirus. Subsequent analysis determined that TCRs grouped into clusters in the first cohort also showed a tendency toward co-occurrence across the 120 or so validation repertoires, and roughly 95% of cluster scores exceeded 0. Most TCR sequences were seen in very few donors, while some public TCRs were found in many individuals.

The receptor library was made with the immunoSEQ multiplex PCR assay. The source study handled its data this way. A statistical classification framework was built for diagnosing cytomegalovirus status from the catalog of TCR beta chain sequences. TCRdb retrieved this table from immuneACCESS and kept in-frame rearrangements only. Not all clones are present; in checked studies, unresolved V genes account for under half, and no reason is known for the remainder. V and J calls and clone size come straight from that table; D and trimming were deduced from the DNA. The sample profile shows some 50,000 clones; around 94% of them were found once. Less than 9.5% of the sample rests with the top ten. Concerning this clone itself: Its antigen specificity is not known. Qualities for individual bases were not recorded, and no much larger clone is one base off.

The germline V gene specifies MDHEN as CDR1 and SYDVKM as CDR2. Relative to germline, V is 3 bases shorter and J is 10 bases shorter, with 15 bases between their ends. The CDR3 goes from the cysteine to the phenylalanine over 14 residues. The only DNA kept is the CDR3, 42 bases in frame from the first base. The donors belonged to the validation cohort of around 120 subjects, which was separate from the approximately 660-subject first cohort. The sequenced sample consisted of PBMCs. The V and J segments used are TRBV28 and TRBJ1-4; 6 matching bases give a weak D call of TRBD1. The receptor was derived from a woman aged 18-30 years in good health and CMV-seropositive. CDR3 reads: CASSLLRGRRKLFF. The nucleotide sequence reads TGTGCCAGCAGTTTGCTCAGGGGTCGGAGAAAACTGTTTTTT.